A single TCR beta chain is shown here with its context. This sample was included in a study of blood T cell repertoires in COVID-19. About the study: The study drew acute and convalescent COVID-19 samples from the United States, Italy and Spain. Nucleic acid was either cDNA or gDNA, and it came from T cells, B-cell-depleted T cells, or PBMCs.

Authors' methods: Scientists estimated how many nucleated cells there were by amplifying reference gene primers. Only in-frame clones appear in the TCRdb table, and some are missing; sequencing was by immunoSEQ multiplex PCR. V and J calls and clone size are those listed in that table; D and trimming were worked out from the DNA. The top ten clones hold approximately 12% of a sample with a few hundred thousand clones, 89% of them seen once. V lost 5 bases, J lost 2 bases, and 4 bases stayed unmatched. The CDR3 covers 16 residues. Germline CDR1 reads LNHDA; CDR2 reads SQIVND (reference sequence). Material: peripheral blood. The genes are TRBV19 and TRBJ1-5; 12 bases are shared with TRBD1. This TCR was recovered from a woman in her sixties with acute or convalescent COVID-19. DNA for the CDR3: TGTGCCAGTAGTGCGGGACAGGGGGCTGGCAATCAGCCCCAGCATTTT. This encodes CASSAGQGAGNQPQHF.